This entry concerns a single T cell receptor beta chain. The protocol was immunoSEQ multiplex PCR, while the TCRdb copy is restricted to in-frame clones and leaves out a portion. The profile shows about 490,000 clones, over 75% of them singletons. These data originate in a study of blood T cell repertoires in COVID-19. Trimming pared 0 bases from V and 4 bases from J, leaving 8 bases between. The V gene's germline CDR1 is SGDLS and CDR2 YYNGEE. The CDR3 covers 14 residues. This TCR was recovered from a human donor in a cohort sampled during active COVID-19. The rearrangement uses TRBV9 and TRBJ1-5, with D tentatively TRBD1 (5 bases). The specimen sequenced was peripheral blood. The CDR3 nucleotides are TGTGCCAGCAGCGTAGGGGGGGAAAATCAGCCCCAGCATTTT. This codes for CASSVGGENQPQHF.